A selection of T cell receptor beta chains follows, all from one sample in a study of cytomegalovirus exposure and HLA in healthy donors. Some clones are missing from TCRdb's copy, which holds only in-frame ones; the method was immunoSEQ multiplex PCR. The sample has some 89,000 clones, more than 65% seen once. The sequencing sample was made of PBMCs. All receptors come from a man aged 55 to 70 in good health and CMV-seronegative. Both conserved end residues are part of each CDR3. The D gene is left open where the match is weak. Clone size is stated in some rows and not others, as once, few, many or a class when expanded.

cdr3_aa cdr3_nt v_call clone_size j_call d_call
CASTWTSGRTGELFF TGTGCCAGCACCTGGACTAGCGGGAGAACAGGGGAGCTGTTTTTT TRBV2 few TRBJ2-2 TRBD2
CASSRTGVSGANVLTF TGCGCCAGCAGCCGGACAGGGGTCTCTGGGGCCAACGTCCTGACTTTC TRBV5-1 - TRBJ2-6 TRBD1
CASSFQGPAFF TGTGCCAGCAGCTTTCAGGGTCCGGCTTTCTTT TRBV7-9 - TRBJ1-1 -
CASSFRGGGITDTQYF TGCGCCAGCAGCTTTCGAGGTGGCGGAATCACAGATACGCAGTATTTT TRBV5-1 few TRBJ2-3 -
CSVDPGQSYGYTF TGCAGCGTTGATCCGGGACAGTCTTATGGCTACACCTTC TRBV29-1 - TRBJ1-2 TRBD1
CASSPIGQVNEKLFF TGTGCCAGCAGTCCGATTGGACAGGTTAATGAAAAACTGTTTTTT TRBV27 - TRBJ1-4 TRBD1
CASKQGLDEQFF TGTGCCAGTAAACAGGGGCTCGATGAGCAGTTCTTC TRBV19 - TRBJ2-1 TRBD1
CASSLAGGTANQPQHF TGTGCCAGCAGCTTAGCTGGCGGGACGGCGAATCAGCCCCAGCATTTT TRBV7-2 - TRBJ1-5 -
CASTETGPFRGYTF TGTGCCAGCACCGAGACAGGGCCCTTTCGGGGCTACACCTTC TRBV28 - TRBJ1-2 TRBD1
CASSVGGETDTQYF TGTGCCAGCAGCGTAGGCGGGGAGACAGATACGCAGTATTTT TRBV9 - TRBJ2-3 -
CASSYGADTDTQYF TGTGCCAGCAGTTACGGGGCAGACACAGATACGCAGTATTTT TRBV6-6 - TRBJ2-3 -
CASSPTQGLVATGELFF TGTGCCAGCAGCCCAACACAGGGTTTAGTGGCCACCGGGGAGCTGTTTTTT TRBV13 - TRBJ2-2 -
CASRRVEGSYEQYF TGCGCCAGCCGGAGAGTGGAGGGCTCCTACGAGCAGTACTTC TRBV5-1 few TRBJ2-7 -
CASSFAGGRTADTQYF TGTGCCAGCAGTTTCGCGGGGGGAAGAACCGCAGATACGCAGTATTTT TRBV6-5 - TRBJ2-3 TRBD2
CASRLDPGVNTEAFF TGTGCAAGTCGCTTAGACCCCGGAGTGAACACTGAAGCTTTCTTT TRBV12-2 - TRBJ1-1 -
CASSPSSGANVLTF TGTGCCAGCAGCCCGAGCTCTGGGGCCAACGTCCTGACTTTC TRBV11-3 - TRBJ2-6 -
CASSLGAGMNTEAFF TGCGCCAGCAGCTTGGGGGCCGGGATGAACACTGAAGCTTTCTTT TRBV5-1 - TRBJ1-1 -
CASSPGLAGGGTQYF TGTGCCAGCAGCCCGGGACTAGCGGGGGGTGGTACGCAGTATTTT TRBV7-2 - TRBJ2-3 TRBD2
CASSYGREGYGYTF TGTGCCAGCAGTTACGGCAGGGAGGGCTATGGCTACACCTTC TRBV6-5 once TRBJ1-2 -
CASSLDLAAGNTIYF TGTGCCAGCAGCTTAGATCTGGCTGCTGGAAACACCATATATTTT TRBV11-2 - TRBJ1-3 -
CASSVDPLGQAPEQYF TGTGCCAGCAGCGTAGATCCATTGGGACAGGCCCCCGAGCAGTACTTC TRBV9 - TRBJ2-7 TRBD1
CSVEGTSWDNEQFF TGCAGCGTTGAAGGGACTAGCTGGGACAATGAGCAGTTCTTC TRBV29-1 - TRBJ2-1 TRBD2
CASSISLGRRGRWGYTF TGTGCCAGCAGCATCTCTTTGGGGCGCAGGGGGCGATGGGGCTACACCTTC TRBV21-1 few TRBJ1-2 -
CASSVLPVTDTQYF TGTGCCAGCAGTGTCCTCCCGGTCACAGATACGCAGTATTTT TRBV2 - TRBJ2-3 -
CASSAGLESTQYF TGTGCCAGCAGCGCGGGACTAGAGTCTACGCAGTATTTT TRBV6-4 once TRBJ2-3 TRBD2
CASRSAGSLPHGYTF TGTGCCAGCAGGAGTGCGGGATCCCTTCCTCATGGCTACACCTTC TRBV28 - TRBJ1-2 -
CASSFFRGAESGANVLTF TGTGCCAGCAGCTTCTTTCGGGGGGCGGAGTCTGGGGCCAACGTCCTGACTTTC TRBV5-4 - TRBJ2-6 -
CASSRGGMGNQPQHF TGTGCCAGCAGCAGGGGGGGGATGGGCAATCAGCCCCAGCATTTT TRBV14 - TRBJ1-5 -
CASSPVGVGGYTF TGTGCCAGCAGCCCGGTAGGGGTAGGAGGCTACACCTTC TRBV5-4 - TRBJ1-2 -
CASRHGDSSKGYTF TGTGCCAGCAGACACGGGGACAGCTCGAAGGGCTACACCTTC TRBV6-1 - TRBJ1-2 TRBD1
CASSRDHRGGYEQYF TGTGCCAGCAGTCGCGATCACAGGGGAGGTTACGAGCAGTACTTC TRBV6-5 - TRBJ2-7 -
CASSESLAGGPYEQYF TGCGCCAGCAGTGAGTCTCTAGCGGGGGGCCCCTACGAGCAGTACTTC TRBV10-2 few TRBJ2-7 TRBD2